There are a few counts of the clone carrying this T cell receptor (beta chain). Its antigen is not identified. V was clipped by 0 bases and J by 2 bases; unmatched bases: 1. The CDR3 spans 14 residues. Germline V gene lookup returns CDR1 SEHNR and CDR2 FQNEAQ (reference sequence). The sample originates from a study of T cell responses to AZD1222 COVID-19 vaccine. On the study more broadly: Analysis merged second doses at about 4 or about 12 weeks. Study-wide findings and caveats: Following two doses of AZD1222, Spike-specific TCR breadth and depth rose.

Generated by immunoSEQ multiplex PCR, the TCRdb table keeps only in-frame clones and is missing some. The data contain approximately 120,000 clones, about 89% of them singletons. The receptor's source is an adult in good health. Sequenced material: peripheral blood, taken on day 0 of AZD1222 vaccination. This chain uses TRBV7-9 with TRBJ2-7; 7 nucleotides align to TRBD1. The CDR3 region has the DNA TGTGCCAGCAGCTTAGCTGGGACAGCCTACGAGCAGTACTTC. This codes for CASSLAGTAYEQYF.